Following are 7 T cell receptor beta chains from one sample sequenced in a study of T cell repertoires in cytomegalovirus infection. MiXCR, applied by TCRdb to the reads, yields one record per CDR3 protein. The repertoire holds hundreds of thousands of distinct CDR3 sequences, with about 30% as singletons. Their specific antigens are unknown. The material was cultured PBMCs, obtained from culture after CMV antigen stimulation. The receptors here all came from a human donor in good health (CMV status not recorded). Some clones in this sample may be carry-over from other donors' samples.

This chain joins TRBV12-3 or TRBV12-4 and TRBJ2-3; TRBD2 agrees at 12 bases. The J segment lost 0 bases and the V segment lost 6 bases, leaving 10 bases of the junction unmatched. This CDR3 contains 18 residues. CDR3 in DNA: TGTGCCAGCAGCCTGACTAGCGGGGGACCTCCTAGCACAGATACGCAGTATTTT. It translates to CASSLTSGGPPSTDTQYF.

V gene TRBV12-3 or TRBV12-4 combines with J gene TRBJ1-5; 8 bases match TRBD1. This CDR3 is 13 amino acids long. The J segment lost 7 bases and the V segment lost 7 bases, leaving 6 bases of the junction unmatched. CDR3 residues: CASTGQGGQPQHF. Written as DNA, the CDR3 is TGTGCCAGCACCGGACAGGGCGGCCAGCCCCAGCATTTT.

The chain combines TRBV6-5 with TRBJ1-6; tentatively, D is TRBD1 (5 bases). The CDR3 contains 17 residues. The ends were cut back, 4 bases at V and 0 bases at J, with 13 bases in the middle. Germline V gene sequence: CDR1 MNHEY, CDR2 SVGAGI. CDR3 coding DNA: TGTGCCAGCAGTTGGGGCAGGGCGAGCTCCTATAATTCACCCCTCCACTTT. This translates into CASSWGRASSYNSPLHF.

The V and J genes are TRBV11-2 and TRBJ2-7; D remains unclear. Germline V CDR1 and CDR2: SGHAT, FQNNGV. The CDR3 consists of 14 residues. Between the trimmed V and J ends, which lost 2 bases and 0 bases, there was a span of 8 bases. CDR3 nucleotides: TGTGCCAGCAGCTTAATCTTACCCTCCTACGAGCAGTACTTC. Amino acid sequence: CASSLILPSYEQYF.

V gene TRBV5-1 combines with J gene TRBJ2-3; 10 nucleotides agree with TRBD2. Per the germline V gene, CDR1 is SGHRS and CDR2 is YFSETQ. The CDR3 runs to 19 residues. V shed 0 bases and J 2 bases; nucleotides not matched to a gene: 12. The CDR3 nucleotides read TGCGCCAGCAGCTTGGTGGTTAGCGGGGGGCCGGGGTTCACAGATACGCAGTATTTT. Its translation: CASSLVVSGGPGFTDTQYF.

This clonotype has just a few counts. The chain recombines TRBV10-3 with TRBJ2-5; no definite D call. Trimming took off 4 bases at V and 5 bases at J, with 11 bases between the two ends. The CDR3 runs to 13 residues. Germline V CDR1 and CDR2: ENHRY, SYGVKD. The CDR3 protein is CAISARISETQYF. The CDR3 DNA is TGTGCCATCAGTGCTAGGATTTCGGAGACCCAGTACTTC.

The chain is built from TRBV28 and TRBJ2-5; TRBD1 might be the D (6 bases). The CDR3 runs to 16 residues. From germline, CDR1 is MDHEN and CDR2 SYDVKM. Trimming took 2 bases from V and 7 from J, leaving 20 bases between them. The CDR3 nucleotides read TGTGCCAGCAGTTTAGGGGGCGGCGCCCCCGGAGGGACCCAGTACTTC. Amino acids: CASSLGGGAPGGTQYF.